This T cell receptor beta chain was identified during a study of T-cell reconstitution after alpha-beta-depleted transplantation in children. Findings and limits, study-wide: Approximately two months post-transplant, alpha-beta T cells reportedly originated from several hundred expanded graft clones. One year post-transplant, T-cell counts and diversity were largely derived from T cells produced anew. Surviving recipient T cells and thymic progenitors accounted for the high day-60 TCRbeta diversity observed in some patients.

A TCRbeta library incorporating unique molecular identifiers was prepared. TCRdb reanalysed the PCR reads using MiXCR and keeps one entry per CDR3 protein. Among roughly 310,000 distinct CDR3 sequences listed, approximately 23% were seen once. The CDR3 consists of 12 residues. The V end lost 4 bases, the J end lost 0 bases, and 6 bases lay between the germline ends. CDR1 and CDR2 from the germline V gene are SQVTM and ANQGSEA. Comments on this clonotype: What it binds is unknown.

This TCR was recovered from a male patient younger than 18 who had a stem cell transplant for acute lymphoblastic leukemia, so the T cells may come from the graft donor. The starting material was PBMCs, mostly from graft donor cells, obtained 180 days after TCRalphabeta/CD19-depleted stem cell transplant. V and J are TRBV29-1 and TRBJ1-2; D is unclear. In nucleotides, the CDR3 is TGCAGCGTTGTAGGTTCTAACTATGGCTACACCTTC. Protein product: CSVVGSNYGYTF. The full variable domain, its missing parts supplied by reference TRBV29-1 and TRBJ1-2, is SAVISQKPSRDICQRGTSLTIQCQVDSQVTMMFWYRQQPGQSLTLIATANQGSEATYESGFVIDKFPISRPNLTFSTLTVSNMSPEDSSIYLCSVVGSNYGYTFGSGTRLTVV.